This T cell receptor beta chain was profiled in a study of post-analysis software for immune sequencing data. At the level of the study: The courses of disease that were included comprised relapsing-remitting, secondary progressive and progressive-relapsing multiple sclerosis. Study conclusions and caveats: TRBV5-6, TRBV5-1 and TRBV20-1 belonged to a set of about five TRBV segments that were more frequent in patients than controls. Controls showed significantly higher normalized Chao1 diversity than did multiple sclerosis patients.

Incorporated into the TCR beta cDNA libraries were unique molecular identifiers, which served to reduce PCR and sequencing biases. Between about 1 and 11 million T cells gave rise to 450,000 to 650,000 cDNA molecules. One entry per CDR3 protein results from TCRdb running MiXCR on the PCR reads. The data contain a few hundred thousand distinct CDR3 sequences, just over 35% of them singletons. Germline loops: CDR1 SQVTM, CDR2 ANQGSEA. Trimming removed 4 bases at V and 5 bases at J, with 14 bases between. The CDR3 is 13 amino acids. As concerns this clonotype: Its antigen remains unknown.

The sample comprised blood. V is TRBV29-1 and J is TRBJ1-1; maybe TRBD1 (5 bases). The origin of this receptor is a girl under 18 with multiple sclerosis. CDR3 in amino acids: CSVVSQGGTEAFF. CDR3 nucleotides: TGCAGCGTTGTCTCTCAGGGCGGGACTGAAGCTTTCTTT.